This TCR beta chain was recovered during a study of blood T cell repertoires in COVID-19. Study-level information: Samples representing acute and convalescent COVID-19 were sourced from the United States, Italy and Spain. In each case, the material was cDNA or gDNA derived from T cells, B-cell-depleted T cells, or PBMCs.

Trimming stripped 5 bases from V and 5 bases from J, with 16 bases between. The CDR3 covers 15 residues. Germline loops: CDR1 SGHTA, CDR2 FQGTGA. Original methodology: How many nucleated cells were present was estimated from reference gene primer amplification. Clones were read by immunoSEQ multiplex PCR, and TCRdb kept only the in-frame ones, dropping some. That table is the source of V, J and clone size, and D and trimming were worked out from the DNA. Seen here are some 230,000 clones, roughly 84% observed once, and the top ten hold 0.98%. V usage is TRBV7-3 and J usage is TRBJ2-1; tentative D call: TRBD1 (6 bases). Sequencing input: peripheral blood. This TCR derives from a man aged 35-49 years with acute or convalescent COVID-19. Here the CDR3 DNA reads TGTGCCAGCAGCCTTACCCCCGGGACAAACAATGAGCAGTTCTTC. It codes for CASSLTPGTNNEQFF.